A selection of T cell receptor beta chains follows, all from one sample in a study of blood T cell repertoires in COVID-19. TCRdb's copy holds only in-frame clones and misses some; the assay was immunoSEQ multiplex PCR. The repertoire holds roughly 140,000 clones, with 65% to 85% as singletons. Material: peripheral blood. Source of these receptors: a woman of 80 years or more with acute or convalescent COVID-19. Each CDR3 is given with its conserved first and last residue. D genes are given only for firm matches. Expanded clones are given a class, and other clones once, few, many or no size at all.

TRBJ1-3 | few | NA | 15 | TRBV5-6 | TGTGCCAGCAGCTTGGGAACAGTATCGGGAAACACCATATATTTT | CASSLGTVSGNTIYF
TRBJ2-5 | NA | TRBD1 | 14 | TRBV7-2 | TGTGCCAGCAGCTTACAAACAGGGGTGGAGACCCAGTACTTC | CASSLQTGVETQYF
TRBJ1-1 | once | TRBD1 | 14 | TRBV5-6 | TGTGCCAGCAGCTCGGGACAGGGCCTCCCTGAAGCTTTCTTT | CASSSGQGLPEAFF
TRBJ1-6 | NA | TRBD1 | 13 | TRBV30 | TGTGCCTGGAGCACAGGGGTCAATTCACCCCTCCACTTT | CAWSTGVNSPLHF
TRBJ2-1 | once | TRBD2 | 16 | TRBV6-5 | TGTGCCAGCAGTTACTCCGGGACTAGGGGTTTCAATGAGCAGTTCTTC | CASSYSGTRGFNEQFF
TRBJ1-6 | once | NA | 13 | TRBV19 | TGTGCCAGTAGTAACCCAGGGAATTCACCCCTCCACTTT | CASSNPGNSPLHF
TRBJ2-6 | NA | NA | 15 | TRBV5-1 | TGCGCCAGCAGCTTACAAGTCTCTGGGGCCAACGTCCTGACTTTC | CASSLQVSGANVLTF
TRBJ2-1 | NA | TRBD2 | 15 | TRBV19 | TGTGCCAGTAGTGTCATAGCGGGACGGGTCAATGAGCAGTTCTTC | CASSVIAGRVNEQFF
TRBJ1-2 | NA | TRBD1 | 15 | TRBV4-3 | TGCGCCAGCAGCCACGGGGTGGGACAGCATTATGGCTACACCTTC | CASSHGVGQHYGYTF
TRBJ1-6 | NA | TRBD1 | 15 | TRBV7-3 | TGTGCCAGCAGCTTATTTGGACAGGATAATTCACCCCTCCACTTT | CASSLFGQDNSPLHF
TRBJ1-4 | NA | NA | 12 | TRBV19 | TGTGCCAGTAGCAAGGGACTAGAAAAACTGTTTTTT | CASSKGLEKLFF
TRBJ1-1 | NA | TRBD1 | 14 | TRBV11-1 | TGTGCCAGCAGCTTACTCAGGGGGCCGACTGAAGCTTTCTTT | CASSLLRGPTEAFF
TRBJ2-3 | NA | TRBD1 | 15 | TRBV2 | TGTGCCAGCAGTGCCGGGACAGGCTTCACAGATACGCAGTATTTT | CASSAGTGFTDTQYF
TRBJ1-1 | NA | NA | 16 | TRBV6-1 | TGTGCCAGCAGTGAAGCTTGGGGGCAGGGGAACACTGAAGCTTTCTTT | CASSEAWGQGNTEAFF
TRBJ2-7 | NA | TRBD1 | 15 | TRBV6-2/TRBV6-3 | TGTGCCAGCAGTGTCTTGGGACAGGGGGCCTACGAGCAGTACTTC | CASSVLGQGAYEQYF
TRBJ2-3 | NA | TRBD1 | 13 | TRBV29-1 | TGCAGCGTTGACCAGGGGGCCATAGATACGCAGTATTTT | CSVDQGAIDTQYF
TRBJ2-7 | once | NA | 12 | TRBV27 | TGTGCCAGCAGGGACAGCTCCTACGAGCAGTACTTC | CASRDSSYEQYF
TRBJ1-3 | NA | NA | 16 | TRBV3-1/TRBV3-2 | TGTGCCAGCAGTCCAAGCGGGGGATACTCTGGAAACACCATATATTTT | CASSPSGGYSGNTIYF
TRBJ2-3 | NA | NA | 13 | TRBV6-4 | TGTGCCACCGCATTACAGGCTGGAGATACGCAGTATTTT | CATALQAGDTQYF
TRBJ1-1 | once | TRBD1 | 14 | TRBV6-5 | TGTGCCAGCAGTTACTCGCGGGGGACAGGTTCGGCTTTCTTT | CASSYSRGTGSAFF
TRBJ1-1 | NA | TRBD1 | 15 | TRBV27 | TGTGCCAGCAGTCACAAAGGGGGCAGGGTCACTGAAGCTTTCTTT | CASSHKGGRVTEAFF
TRBJ1-1 | few | NA | 14 | TRBV19 | TGTGCCAGTAGTATACCCCCGGGGGGCGCTGAAGCTTTCTTT | CASSIPPGGAEAFF
TRBJ1-1 | NA | NA | 13 | TRBV9 | TGTGCCAGCAGCACACAGTCGGACACTGAAGCTTTCTTT | CASSTQSDTEAFF
TRBJ2-7 | NA | TRBD1 | 15 | TRBV5-1 | TGCGCCAGCAGCGCAACCGGGACAGTCTCCTACGAGCAGTACTTC | CASSATGTVSYEQYF
TRBJ2-7 | NA | TRBD1 | 15 | TRBV18 | TGTGCCAGCTCACCAGGACAGGGGGCTTCTGATGAGCAGTACTTC | CASSPGQGASDEQYF
TRBJ1-5 | NA | NA | 13 | TRBV21-1 | TGTGCCAGCAGCAACAAGGGAGATCAGCCCCAGCATTTT | CASSNKGDQPQHF
TRBJ2-2 | NA | NA | 12 | TRBV5-1 | TGCGCCAGCAGCAGAGACACCGGGGAGCTGTTTTTT | CASSRDTGELFF
TRBJ1-1 | NA | TRBD1 | 14 | TRBV5-5 | TGTGCCAGCAGGTGGGACAGTATGAACACTGAAGCTTTCTTT | CASRWDSMNTEAFF